Included here is one TCR beta chain sequence, with context. Its target is not known. This entry belongs to a study of T cell responses to AZD1222 COVID-19 vaccine. Assay used: immunoSEQ multiplex PCR; TCRdb lists only in-frame clones, some missing. The sample consists of about 130,000 clones, more than 80% of them appearing once. This CDR3 contains 15 residues. The ends were cut back, 1 base at V and 4 bases at J, with 11 bases in the middle. Germline V CDR1 and CDR2: MNHNS, SASEGT. Regarding the study as a whole: There were repertoire samples only from the period after the peak T cell response.

The chain carries TRBV6-1 and TRBJ1-5, with D perhaps TRBD1 (6 bases). This TCR was recovered from an adult who received the AZD1222 COVID-19 vaccine. The sample in question was peripheral blood, obtained 28 days after the second AZD1222 dose. CDR3 sequence: CASSEVGGPNQPQHF. The CDR3 nucleotides are TGTGCCAGCAGTGAAGTTGGGGGGCCAAATCAGCCCCAGCATTTT.